This TCR beta chain was identified during a study of blood T cell repertoires in COVID-19. Turning to the study itself: Sites across the United States, Italy and Spain contributed samples from acute and convalescent COVID-19. T cells, B-cell-depleted T cells, or PBMCs supplied cDNA or gDNA.

In its sample, this clone was seen a few times. Using immunoSEQ multiplex PCR, the repertoire was profiled, and TCRdb retains in-frame clones only, with some absent. Of about 200,000 clones in the sample, 82% were seen once. V was clipped by 5 bases and J by 8 bases, with 15 bases between them. This CDR3 has 13 amino acids. The sequencing input was PBMCs or T cells enriched from blood (not recorded which). The chain is built from TRBV12-3 or TRBV12-4 and TRBJ1-2; no firm D call. This TCR was sampled from a woman aged 60-75 years with acute COVID-19. The CDR3 loop reads CASSPDMPRGYTF. CDR3 nucleotide sequence: TGTGCCAGCAGTCCCGACATGCCTCGAGGCTACACCTTC.